The rows below give T cell receptor beta chains drawn from one sample of a study of PD-1 blockade in mismatch repair-deficient tumors. The data were produced by immunoSEQ multiplex PCR, yet TCRdb's version contains in-frame clones alone and is incomplete. Of more than 85,000 clones in the sample, over 65% are singletons; the top ten hold 6.3%. The sample in question was peripheral blood, obtained around 8 months after starting pembrolizumab. The receptors were gathered from an adult with mismatch repair-deficient cancer. Both conserved end residues are part of each CDR3. The D gene is left open where the match is weak. Size tells how often a clone was seen (once, few, many) or the class of an expanded clone, and some rows leave it out.

D gene: TRBD2; J gene: TRBJ2-7; CDR3 length: 15; V gene: TRBV6-1; clone size: many; CDR3 protein: CASSEGRRGGVEQYF; CDR3 DNA: TGTGCCAGCAGTGAAGGGCGCCGGGGGGGTGTCGAGCAGTACTTC
D gene: NA; J gene: TRBJ2-3; CDR3 length: 15; V gene: TRBV9; clone size: NA; CDR3 protein: CASSVGATSTDTQYF; CDR3 DNA: TGTGCCAGCAGCGTGGGGGCAACTAGCACAGATACGCAGTATTTT
D gene: NA; J gene: TRBJ1-2; CDR3 length: 14; V gene: TRBV7-3; clone size: NA; CDR3 protein: CASSEPGTRGGYTF; CDR3 DNA: TGTGCCAGCAGCGAGCCCGGGACAAGGGGTGGCTACACCTTC
D gene: NA; J gene: TRBJ1-1; CDR3 length: 12; V gene: TRBV27; clone size: few; CDR3 protein: CASSSRTRSAFF; CDR3 DNA: TGTGCCAGCAGTTCGCGGACGAGGTCCGCTTTCTTT
D gene: NA; J gene: TRBJ2-6; CDR3 length: 17; V gene: TRBV18; clone size: once; CDR3 protein: CASSRGPPSSGANVLTF; CDR3 DNA: TGTGCCAGCTCACGGGGGCCGCCCAGCTCTGGGGCCAACGTCCTGACTTTC
D gene: NA; J gene: TRBJ2-3; CDR3 length: 12; V gene: TRBV5-1; clone size: NA; CDR3 protein: CASSWDTDTQYF; CDR3 DNA: TGCGCCAGCAGCTGGGACACAGATACGCAGTATTTT
D gene: NA; J gene: TRBJ1-3; CDR3 length: 17; V gene: TRBV19; clone size: NA; CDR3 protein: CASSQPSRLDSGNTIYF; CDR3 DNA: TGTGCCAGTAGTCAACCCTCCCGGCTTGATTCTGGAAACACCATATATTTT
D gene: TRBD1; J gene: TRBJ2-7; CDR3 length: 15; V gene: TRBV4-2; clone size: NA; CDR3 protein: CASSQEGTESYEQYF; CDR3 DNA: TGTGCCAGCAGCCAAGAAGGGACAGAATCCTACGAGCAGTACTTC
D gene: NA; J gene: TRBJ2-2; CDR3 length: 11; V gene: TRBV29-1; clone size: NA; CDR3 protein: CSVVKGGELFF; CDR3 DNA: TGCAGCGTTGTTAAGGGCGGGGAGCTGTTTTTT
D gene: NA; J gene: TRBJ2-1; CDR3 length: 11; V gene: TRBV29-1; clone size: medium-sized; CDR3 protein: CSVVPDNEQFF; CDR3 DNA: TGCAGCGTTGTTCCAGACAATGAGCAGTTCTTC
D gene: NA; J gene: TRBJ2-1; CDR3 length: 15; V gene: TRBV10-3; clone size: NA; CDR3 protein: CAISDTNLNDNEQFF; CDR3 DNA: TGTGCCATCAGTGATACCAATCTAAACGACAATGAGCAGTTCTTC
D gene: TRBD2; J gene: TRBJ2-2; CDR3 length: 16; V gene: TRBV4-2; clone size: few; CDR3 protein: CASSQGASGFIGELFF; CDR3 DNA: TGTGCCAGCAGCCAAGGGGCTAGCGGGTTTATCGGGGAGCTGTTTTTT
D gene: NA; J gene: TRBJ1-4; CDR3 length: 14; V gene: TRBV11-2; clone size: NA; CDR3 protein: CASSLVSTEEKLFF; CDR3 DNA: TGTGCCAGCAGCTTAGTGTCAACCGAGGAAAAACTGTTTTTT
D gene: TRBD2; J gene: TRBJ2-1; CDR3 length: 16; V gene: TRBV6-1; clone size: NA; CDR3 protein: CASSESSGVSYNEQFF; CDR3 DNA: TGTGCCAGCAGTGAATCTAGCGGGGTGTCCTACAATGAGCAGTTCTTC
D gene: NA; J gene: TRBJ2-7; CDR3 length: 14; V gene: TRBV5-6; clone size: NA; CDR3 protein: CASGRQAGNYEQYF; CDR3 DNA: TGTGCCAGCGGCCGACAGGCGGGGAACTACGAGCAGTACTTC
D gene: TRBD1; J gene: TRBJ1-1; CDR3 length: 15; V gene: TRBV13; clone size: NA; CDR3 protein: CASSLRGRVESEAFF; CDR3 DNA: TGTGCCAGCAGCCTCAGGGGGAGGGTCGAATCTGAAGCTTTCTTT
D gene: NA; J gene: TRBJ2-1; CDR3 length: 14; V gene: TRBV30; clone size: NA; CDR3 protein: CAWSVASRYNEQFF; CDR3 DNA: TGTGCCTGGAGTGTAGCGTCCCGTTACAATGAGCAGTTCTTC